This T cell receptor beta chain was sequenced for a study of molecular identifiers for immune sequencing clone quantification. TCRdb re-derived calls from the PCR reads in MiXCR, one entry per CDR3 protein. The profile shows around 460,000 distinct CDR3 sequences, roughly 23% of them singletons. The sorting of naive CD8 T cells used the CD8+CD4-CCR7+CD45RA+ phenotype. The CDR3 runs 15 residues. Trimming stripped 0 bases from V and 0 bases from J, with 6 bases between. The germline CDR1 and CDR2 sequences are PRHDT and FYEKMQ (reference sequence). What was sequenced was naive CD8+ T cells from blood, with Jurkat cell RNA spiked in. Described subset: FACS-sorted CD8+CD4-CCR7+CD45RA+ naive T cells. This sequence joins TRBV13 and TRBJ2-1; D gene uncertain. The clonotype comes from a human donor in good health. Some libraries in this study had Jurkat cell RNA spiked in. The CDR3 spells CASSLGKSSYNEQFF. CDR3 sequence (DNA): TGTGCCAGCAGCTTAGGAAAGAGCTCCTACAATGAGCAGTTCTTC. Based on the CDR3 plus reference TRBV13 and TRBJ2-1, the full variable domain is AAGVIQSPRHLIKEKRETATLKCYPIPRHDTVYWYQQGPGQDPQFLISFYEKMQSDKGSIPDRFSAQQFSDYHSELNMSSLELGDSALYFCASSLGKSSYNEQFFGPGTRLTVL.